The table lists the clone carrying this TCR beta chain with many counts. The antigen is not known. This sample is part of a study of spatial heterogeneity in lung cancer. Overall study context: In cases with available follow-up PBMC samples, these were sequenced at a median of roughly 23 months after resection. Study results and caveats: In blood, ubiquitous expanded tumor TCRs appeared more at resection than follow-up.

TCR cDNA molecules were tagged individually, and each one carried a unique molecular identifier. TCRdb reprocessed the 5' RACE reads via MiXCR and lists one record per CDR3 protein. The table has about 50,000 distinct CDR3 sequences, around 7.7% seen once; the top ten hold 35%. Time point in this sample: blood at routine non-recurrence follow-up after resection. Whole RNA from tumor, nontumor lung or frozen PBMC was sequenced unsorted. From germline, CDR1 is DFQATT and CDR2 SNEGSKA (reference sequence). V lost 5 bases and J lost 5, with 6 bases in between. The CDR3 covers 10 residues. The source was PBMCs, collected at follow-up. The J gene is TRBJ1-2, the V gene TRBV20-1, with D hard to call. This clonotype was obtained from a female donor with early-stage non-small cell lung cancer. The CDR3 region is CSAPIYGYTF. The DNA of the CDR3 is TGCAGTGCTCCCATTTATGGCTACACCTTC.